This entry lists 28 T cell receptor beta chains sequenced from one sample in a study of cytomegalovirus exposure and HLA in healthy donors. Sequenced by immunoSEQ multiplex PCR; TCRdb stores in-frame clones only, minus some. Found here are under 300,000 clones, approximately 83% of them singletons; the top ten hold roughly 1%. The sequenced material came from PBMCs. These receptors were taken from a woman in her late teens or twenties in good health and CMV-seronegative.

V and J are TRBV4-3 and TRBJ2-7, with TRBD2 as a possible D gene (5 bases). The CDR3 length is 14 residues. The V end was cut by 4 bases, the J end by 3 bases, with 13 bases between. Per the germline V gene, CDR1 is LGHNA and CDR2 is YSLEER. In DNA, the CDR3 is TGCGCCAGCAGCCGCAGGACTTGGGGCTACGAGCAGTACTTC. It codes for CASSRRTWGYEQYF.

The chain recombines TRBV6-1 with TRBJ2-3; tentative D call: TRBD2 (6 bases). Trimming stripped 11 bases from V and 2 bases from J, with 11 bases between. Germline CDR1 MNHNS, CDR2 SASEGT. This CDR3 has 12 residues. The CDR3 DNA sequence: TGTGCCTTTGGGGAGGACACAGATACGCAGTATTTT. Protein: CAFGEDTDTQYF.

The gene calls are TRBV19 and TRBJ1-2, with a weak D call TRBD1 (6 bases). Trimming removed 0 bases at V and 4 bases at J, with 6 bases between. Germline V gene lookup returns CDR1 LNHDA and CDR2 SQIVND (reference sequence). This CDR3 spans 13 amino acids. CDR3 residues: CASSIEGGYGYTF. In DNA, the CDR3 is TGTGCCAGTAGTATAGAAGGGGGCTATGGCTACACCTTC.

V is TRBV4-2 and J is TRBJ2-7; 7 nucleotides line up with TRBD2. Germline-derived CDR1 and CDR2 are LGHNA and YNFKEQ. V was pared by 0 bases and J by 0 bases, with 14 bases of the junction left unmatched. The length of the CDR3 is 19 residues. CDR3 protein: CASSQDRGAGRYISYEQYF. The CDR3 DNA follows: TGTGCCAGCAGCCAAGATAGAGGAGCGGGAAGGTACATCTCCTACGAGCAGTACTTC.

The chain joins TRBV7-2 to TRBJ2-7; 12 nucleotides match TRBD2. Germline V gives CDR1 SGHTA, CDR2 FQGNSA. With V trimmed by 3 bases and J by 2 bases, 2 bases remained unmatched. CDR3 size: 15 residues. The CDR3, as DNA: TGTGCCAGCAGCTTGACTAGCGGGGGCACCTACGAGCAGTACTTC. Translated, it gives CASSLTSGGTYEQYF.

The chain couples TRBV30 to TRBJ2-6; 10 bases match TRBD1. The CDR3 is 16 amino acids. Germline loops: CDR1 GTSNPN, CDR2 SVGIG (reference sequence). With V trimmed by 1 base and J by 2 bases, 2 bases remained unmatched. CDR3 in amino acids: CAWSETGGAGANVLTF. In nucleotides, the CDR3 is TGTGCCTGGAGTGAGACAGGGGGCGCTGGGGCCAACGTCCTGACTTTC. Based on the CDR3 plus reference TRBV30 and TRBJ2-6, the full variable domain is SQTIHQWPATLVQPVGSPLSLECTVEGTSNPNLYWYRQAAGRGLQLLFYSVGIGQISSEVPQNLSASRPQDRQFILSSKKLLLSDSGFYLCAWSETGGAGANVLTFGAGSRLTVL.

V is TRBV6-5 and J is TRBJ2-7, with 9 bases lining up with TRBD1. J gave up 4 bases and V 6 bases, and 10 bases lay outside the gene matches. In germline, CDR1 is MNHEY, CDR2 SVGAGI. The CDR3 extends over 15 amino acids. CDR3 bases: TGTGCCAGCAGACCGGACAGGGGAGTAGGATACGAGCAGTACTTC. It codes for CASRPDRGVGYEQYF.

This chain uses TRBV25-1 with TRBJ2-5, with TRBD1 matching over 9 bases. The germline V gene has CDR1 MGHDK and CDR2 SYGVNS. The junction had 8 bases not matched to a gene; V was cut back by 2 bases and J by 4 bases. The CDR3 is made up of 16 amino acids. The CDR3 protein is CASSEEGTGNSETQYF. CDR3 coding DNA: TGTGCCAGCAGTGAAGAGGGGACAGGGAATTCAGAGACCCAGTACTTC.

CDR3 coding DNA: TGTGCCAGCACCCGGGGGGACACCTTATCGGGCTACACCTTC. Translated, it gives CASTRGDTLSGYTF. The chain has TRBV6-1 and TRBJ1-2, with D perhaps TRBD1 (6 bases). The V end was cut by 7 bases, the J end by 8 bases, with 20 bases between. The CDR3 loop spans 14 amino acids. Germline lookup yields CDR1 MNHNS and CDR2 SASEGT.

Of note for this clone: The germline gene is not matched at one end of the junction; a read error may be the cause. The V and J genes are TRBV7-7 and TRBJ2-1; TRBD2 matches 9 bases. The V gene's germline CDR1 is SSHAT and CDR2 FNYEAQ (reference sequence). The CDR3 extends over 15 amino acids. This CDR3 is CASSFGGGANDEQFF. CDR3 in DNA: TGTGCTAGCAGCTTCGGCGGGGGGGCTAACGATGAGCAGTTCTTC. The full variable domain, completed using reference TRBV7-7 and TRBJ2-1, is GAGVSQSPRYKVTKRGQDVTLRCDPISSHATLYWYQQALGQGPEFLTYFNYEAQPDKSGLPSDRFSAERPEGSISTLTIQRTEQRDSAMYRCASSFGGGANDEQFFGPGTRLTVL.

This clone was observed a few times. The CDR3 sequence is CASSFTGTVYYGYTF. The CDR3 bases are TGTGCCAGCAGCTTCACCGGGACAGTGTACTATGGCTACACCTTC. The chain has TRBV7-9 and TRBJ1-2; 7 nucleotides line up with TRBD1. Losses at the gene ends were 3 bases for V and 3 bases for J; bases not matched to a gene: 7. There are 15 residues in the CDR3. Germline assignment: CDR1 SEHNR and CDR2 FQNEAQ (reference sequence).

This CDR3 reads CASSVGYRAPHYGYTF. For the CDR3, the DNA is TGTGCCAGCAGCGTAGGCTACAGGGCCCCGCACTATGGCTACACCTTC. This chain uses TRBV9 with TRBJ1-2; D is possibly TRBD1 (6 bases). The CDR3 runs 16 residues. V shed 0 bases and J shed 3 bases, with 15 bases lying between them. Germline V gene data show CDR1 as SGDLS and CDR2 as YYNGEE.

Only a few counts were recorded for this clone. The CDR3 region has the DNA TGTGCCAGCAGCTTGGACGGCCAGGACTATAATTCACCCCTCCACTTT. Protein product: CASSLDGQDYNSPLHF. J is TRBJ1-6 and V is TRBV5-4; D not certain. Trimming stripped 0 bases from V and 3 bases from J, with 10 bases between. The CDR3 length is 16 residues. Germline V gene data show CDR1 as SGHNT and CDR2 as YYREEE (reference sequence).

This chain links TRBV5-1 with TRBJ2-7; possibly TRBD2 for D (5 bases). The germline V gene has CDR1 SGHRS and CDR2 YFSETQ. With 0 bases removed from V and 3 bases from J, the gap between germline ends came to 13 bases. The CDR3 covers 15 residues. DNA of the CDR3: TGCGCCAGCAGCTTGGCTCCAGCGGTCGACTACGAGCAGTACTTC. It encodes CASSLAPAVDYEQYF.

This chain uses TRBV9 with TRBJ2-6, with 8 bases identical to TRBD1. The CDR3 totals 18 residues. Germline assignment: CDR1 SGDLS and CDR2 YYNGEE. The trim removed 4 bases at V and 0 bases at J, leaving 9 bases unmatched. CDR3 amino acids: CASSLRGQVFSGANVLTF. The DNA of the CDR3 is TGTGCCAGCAGCCTCCGGGGACAGGTGTTCTCTGGGGCCAACGTCCTGACTTTC.

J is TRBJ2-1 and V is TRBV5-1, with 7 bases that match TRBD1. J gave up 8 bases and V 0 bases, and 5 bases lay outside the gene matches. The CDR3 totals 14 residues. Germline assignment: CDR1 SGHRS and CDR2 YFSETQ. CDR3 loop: CASSLATQGHEQFF. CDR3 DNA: TGCGCCAGCAGCTTGGCGACACAGGGGCATGAGCAGTTCTTC.

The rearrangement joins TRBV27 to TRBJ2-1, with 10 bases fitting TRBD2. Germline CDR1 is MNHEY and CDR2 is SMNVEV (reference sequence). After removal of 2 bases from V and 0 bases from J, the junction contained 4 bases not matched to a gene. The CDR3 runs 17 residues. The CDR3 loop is CASSLGTSASSYNEQFF. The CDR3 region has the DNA TGTGCCAGCAGTTTAGGGACTAGCGCGAGCTCCTACAATGAGCAGTTCTTC.

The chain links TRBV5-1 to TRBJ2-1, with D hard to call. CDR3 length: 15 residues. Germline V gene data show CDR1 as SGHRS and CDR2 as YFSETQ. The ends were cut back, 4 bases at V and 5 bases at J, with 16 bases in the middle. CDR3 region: CASSPNSEAHNEQFF. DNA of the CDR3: TGCGCCAGCAGCCCCAACAGTGAAGCACACAATGAGCAGTTCTTC.

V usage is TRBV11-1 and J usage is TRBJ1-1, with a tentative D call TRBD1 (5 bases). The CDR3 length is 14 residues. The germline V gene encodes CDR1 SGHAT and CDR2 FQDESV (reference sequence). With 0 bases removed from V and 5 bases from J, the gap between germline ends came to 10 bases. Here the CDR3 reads CASSLAQGGTEAFF. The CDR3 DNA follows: TGTGCCAGCAGCTTAGCGCAGGGAGGGACTGAAGCTTTCTTT.

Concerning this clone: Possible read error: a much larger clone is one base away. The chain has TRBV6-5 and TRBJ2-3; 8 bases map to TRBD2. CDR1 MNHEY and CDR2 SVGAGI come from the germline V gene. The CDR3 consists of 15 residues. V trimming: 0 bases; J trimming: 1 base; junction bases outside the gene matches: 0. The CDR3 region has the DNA TGTGCCAGCAGTTACTCTAGCGGGGGCACAGATACGCAGTATTTT. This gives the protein CASSYSSGGTDTQYF.

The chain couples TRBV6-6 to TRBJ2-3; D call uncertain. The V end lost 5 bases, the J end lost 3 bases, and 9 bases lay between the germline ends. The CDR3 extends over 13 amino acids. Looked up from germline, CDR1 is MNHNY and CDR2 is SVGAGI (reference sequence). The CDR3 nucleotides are TGTGCCAGCAGTCGATACTCGACAGATACGCAGTATTTT. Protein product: CASSRYSTDTQYF.

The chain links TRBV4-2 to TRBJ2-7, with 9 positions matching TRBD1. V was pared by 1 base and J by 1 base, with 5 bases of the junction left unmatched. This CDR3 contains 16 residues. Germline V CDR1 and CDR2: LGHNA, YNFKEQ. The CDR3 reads CASSQVGGQGSYEQYF. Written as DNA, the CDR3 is TGTGCCAGCAGCCAAGTAGGAGGACAGGGGTCCTACGAGCAGTACTTC.

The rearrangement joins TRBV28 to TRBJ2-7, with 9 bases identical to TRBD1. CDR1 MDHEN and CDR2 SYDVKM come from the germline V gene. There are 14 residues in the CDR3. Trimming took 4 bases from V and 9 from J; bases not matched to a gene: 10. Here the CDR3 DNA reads TGTGCCAGCAGTTCTCCGGGACAGGGAATTACGCAGTACTTC. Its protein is CASSSPGQGITQYF. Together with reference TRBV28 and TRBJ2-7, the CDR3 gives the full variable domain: DVKVTQSSRYLVKRTGEKVFLECVQDMDHENMFWYRQDPGLGLRLIYFSYDVKMKEKGDIPEGYSVSREKKERFSLILESASTNQTSMYLCASSSPGQGITQYFGPGTRLTVT.

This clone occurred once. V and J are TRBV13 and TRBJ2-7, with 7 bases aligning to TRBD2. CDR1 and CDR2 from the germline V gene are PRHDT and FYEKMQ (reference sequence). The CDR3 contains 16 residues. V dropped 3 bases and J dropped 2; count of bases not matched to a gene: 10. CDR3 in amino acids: CASSLFGGGDTYEQYF. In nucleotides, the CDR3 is TGTGCCAGCAGCTTGTTCGGGGGAGGGGATACCTACGAGCAGTACTTC.

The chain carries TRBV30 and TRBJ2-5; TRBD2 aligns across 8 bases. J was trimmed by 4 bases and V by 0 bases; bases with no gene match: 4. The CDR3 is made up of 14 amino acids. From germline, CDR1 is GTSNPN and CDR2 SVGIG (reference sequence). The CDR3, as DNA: TGTGCCTGGAGTGTCTCTGCGGGAGGAGAGACCCAGTACTTC. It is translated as CAWSVSAGGETQYF.

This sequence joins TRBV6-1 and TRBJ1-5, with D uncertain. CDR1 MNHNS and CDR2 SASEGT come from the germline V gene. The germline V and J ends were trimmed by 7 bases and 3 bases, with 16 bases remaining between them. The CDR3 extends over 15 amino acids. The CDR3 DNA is TGTGCCAGCAAAGTTGGGCGGGCCCTCAATCAGCCCCAGCATTTT. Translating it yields CASKVGRALNQPQHF.

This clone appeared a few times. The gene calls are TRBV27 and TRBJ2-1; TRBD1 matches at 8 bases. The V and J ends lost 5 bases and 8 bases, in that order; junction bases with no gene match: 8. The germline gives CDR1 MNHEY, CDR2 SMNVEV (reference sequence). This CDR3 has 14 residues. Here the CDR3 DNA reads TGTGCCAGCAGTGCCTGGGACAGGCGTGATGAGCAGTTCTTC. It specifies CASSAWDRRDEQFF.

The CDR3 reads CASSSPRRVAFQPQHF. CDR3 DNA sequence: TGTGCCAGCAGTTCCCCCCGCAGGGTGGCGTTTCAGCCCCAGCATTTT. The chain links TRBV28 to TRBJ1-5; D might be TRBD1 (5 bases). Per the germline V gene, CDR1 is MDHEN and CDR2 is SYDVKM. The CDR3 runs to 16 residues. The V end lost 4 bases, the J end lost 6 bases, and 19 bases lay between the germline ends.